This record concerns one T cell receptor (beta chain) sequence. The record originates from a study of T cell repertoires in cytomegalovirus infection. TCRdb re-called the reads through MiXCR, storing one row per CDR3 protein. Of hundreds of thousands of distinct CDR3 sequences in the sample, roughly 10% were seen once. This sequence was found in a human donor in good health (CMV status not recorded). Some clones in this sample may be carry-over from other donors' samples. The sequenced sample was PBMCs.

For the CDR3, the DNA is TGTGCCACCTCTCTCAGCGACCAAGCAGTCGATGAGCAGTTCTTC. Translated, it gives CATSLSDQAVDEQFF. The rearrangement uses TRBV13 and TRBJ2-1; D is ambiguous. The germline gives CDR1 PRHDT, CDR2 FYEKMQ (reference sequence). This CDR3 is 15 amino acids long. V shed 10 bases and J shed 8 bases, with 24 bases lying between them. Together with reference TRBV13 and TRBJ2-1, the CDR3 gives the full variable domain: AAGVIQSPRHLIKEKRETATLKCYPIPRHDTVYWYQQGPGQDPQFLISFYEKMQSDKGSIPDRFSAQQFSDYHSELNMSSLELGDSALYFCATSLSDQAVDEQFFGPGTRLTVL.